This TCR beta chain was recovered during a study of monozygotic twins with inflammatory bowel disease. Study results and limitations: Healthy twins shared more clonotypes with others than IBD patients, most markedly active ones.

Used for each TCR library was roughly 3,300 ng of total RNA. TCRdb re-called the 5' RACE reads and gives one entry per CDR3 protein, without DNA. The listing contains about 380,000 distinct CDR3 sequences. A word on this clonotype: The antigen is not known.

CDR1 and CDR2 from the germline V gene are SGDLS and YYNGEE. The CDR3 length is 15 residues. The chain has TRBV9 and TRBJ2-2; TCRdb returns TRBD1, unconfirmable since there is no DNA. The specimen was blood. This receptor was taken from a human donor with ulcerative colitis or Crohn's disease, or a healthy co-twin of an affected twin (not recorded which). The CDR3 sequence: CASSVGTGGTGELFF.